This T cell receptor (beta chain) is drawn from a study of blood T cells in healthy people across ages. This clonotype was observed at least ten times. A second PCR, run for roughly 7 to 11 cycles, used a sample-barcoded 5' primer plus a J-beta primer mix. TCRdb reanalysed the 5' RACE reads using MiXCR and keeps one entry per CDR3 protein. The table records some 1.6 million distinct CDR3 sequences, roughly 32% of them present only once. The germline V gene has CDR1 DFQATT and CDR2 SNEGSKA (reference sequence). The length of the CDR3 is 15 residues. V gave up 1 base and J gave up 1 base, with 11 bases separating them.

The receptor was isolated from a woman aged 25 to 39 in good health. J is TRBJ2-1 and V is TRBV20-1; TRBD2 might be the D (5 bases). The sample comprised blood. The chain's CDR3 is CSARVHGNSYNEQFF. CDR3 bases: TGCAGTGCTAGAGTACACGGGAATTCCTACAATGAGCAGTTCTTC.